This record covers a single T cell receptor (beta chain). What it binds is not known. Germline CDR1 is SGHDT and CDR2 is YYEEEE. CDR3 length: 13 residues. Trimming cost V 3 bases and J 4 bases, with 9 bases left between them. The data derive from a study of vaccination effects on CD4 cells after COVID-19. CD4+ T cells specific for antigen were expanded with viral peptide pools by the ViraFEST assay before sequencing. Scientists isolated CD4+ T cells after a roughly 9-day culture period ended. Nucleocapsid antibodies were negative in the vaccine recipients, who had never had SARS-CoV-2 infection. Every well housed some 2 million PBMC, which grew in culture alongside around 10 IU/ml IL-2 and around 9.4 ug/ml peptides. Half the medium was replaced with IL-2 medium on days 3 and 7. The study, taken as a whole, reports: In vaccinees who were healthy, merely 1 out of 255 vaccine-induced clones cross-reacted with common cold coronaviruses.

Assay: immunoSEQ multiplex PCR; the TCRdb copy retains only in-frame clones and omits some. Counted here are 55,000 to 65,000 clones, roughly four fifths occurring once; the ten biggest clones make up more than 2%. The V and J genes are TRBV5-6 and TRBJ2-3; TRBD1 might be the D (6 bases). The TCR comes from a human donor who received a COVID-19 vaccine. Sequenced material: CD4+ T cells from PBMCs cultured with HCoV-229E spike peptides, taken before COVID-19 vaccination. CDR3 protein: CASSSDRSDTQYF. CDR3 nucleotides: TGTGCCAGCAGCTCAGACAGGTCAGATACGCAGTATTTT.